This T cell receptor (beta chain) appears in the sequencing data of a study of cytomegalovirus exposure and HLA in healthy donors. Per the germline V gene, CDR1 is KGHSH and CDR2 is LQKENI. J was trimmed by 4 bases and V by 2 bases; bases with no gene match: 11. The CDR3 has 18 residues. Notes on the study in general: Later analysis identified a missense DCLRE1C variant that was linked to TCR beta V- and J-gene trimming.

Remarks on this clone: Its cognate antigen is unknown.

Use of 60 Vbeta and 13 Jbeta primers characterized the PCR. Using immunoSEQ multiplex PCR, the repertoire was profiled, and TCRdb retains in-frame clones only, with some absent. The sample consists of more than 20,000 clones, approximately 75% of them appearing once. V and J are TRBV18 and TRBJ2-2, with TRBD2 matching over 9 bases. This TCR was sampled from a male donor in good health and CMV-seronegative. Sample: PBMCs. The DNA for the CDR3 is TGTGCCAGCTCACCAGTAAACCTAGCGGGACTAACCACCGGGGAGCTGTTTTTT. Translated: CASSPVNLAGLTTGELFF.